The 24 T cell receptor beta chains presented below share a single source sample, sequenced in a study of identical twins. MiXCR, run by TCRdb on the 5' RACE reads, gives a single entry per CDR3 protein. The sample lists 570,000 or so distinct CDR3 sequences, over 8.5% occurring once. Another study also made use of these data, one on yellow fever vaccine responses in identical twins.

The sample taken for sequencing was PBMCs. The receptors derive from a woman under 30 in good health.

This clonotype was observed at least ten times. The chain has TRBV7-2 and TRBJ1-1; 8 bases map to TRBD1. The length of the CDR3 is 14 residues. The J segment lost 5 bases and the V segment lost 5 bases, leaving 7 bases of the junction unmatched. Germline loops: CDR1 SGHTA, CDR2 FQGNSA. Here the CDR3 DNA reads TGTGCCAGCAGCGGCAGGGGGCTGGGGACTGAAGCTTTCTTT. The encoded protein is CASSGRGLGTEAFF.

This chain uses TRBV3-1 with TRBJ2-7; D could derive from TRBD1 or TRBD2 (5 bases each). This CDR3 contains 15 residues. Trimming pared 1 base from V and 3 bases from J, leaving 13 bases between. From germline, CDR1 is LGHDT and CDR2 YNNKEL (reference sequence). In DNA form, the CDR3 reads TGTGCCAGCAGCCAAGTACTAGGGGCAAGCTACGAGCAGTACTTC. It encodes CASSQVLGASYEQYF.

This clonotype was counted at least ten times. This sequence joins TRBV6-2 or TRBV6-3 and TRBJ2-2, with D possibly matching TRBD2 (5 bases). The CDR3 spans 17 residues. V was clipped by 5 bases and J by 1 base, with 17 bases between them. The V gene's germline CDR1 is MNHEY and CDR2 SVGEGT. CDR3 residues: CASSQYSGTQNTGELFF. DNA for the CDR3: TGTGCCAGCAGTCAATACAGCGGTACTCAGAACACCGGGGAGCTGTTTTTT.

The J gene is TRBJ2-5, the V gene TRBV15; tentative D call: TRBD2 (7 bases). Germline-derived CDR1 and CDR2 are LNHNV and YYDKDF (reference sequence). Deletions cut 4 bases from V and 5 bases from J, with 14 bases between. The CDR3 covers 14 residues. For the CDR3, the DNA is TGTGCCACCAGCACCCTGAGGGGGGGGGAGACCCAGTACTTC. Translation gives CATSTLRGGETQYF. The full variable domain, completed using reference TRBV15 and TRBJ2-5, is DAMVIQNPRYQVTQFGKPVTLSCSQTLNHNVMYWYQQKSSQAPKLLFHYYDKDFNNEADTPDNFQSRRPNTSFCFLDIRSPGLGDTAMYLCATSTLRGGETQYFGPGTRLLVL.

This clonotype came up many times. The CDR3 nucleotides are TGTGCCAGCAGCTACGGGGACTCCTACGAGCAGTACTTC. Encoded protein: CASSYGDSYEQYF. The gene calls are TRBV11-2 and TRBJ2-7, with a tentative D call TRBD2 (5 bases). The V gene's germline CDR1 is SGHAT and CDR2 FQNNGV. CDR3 length: 13 residues. Trimming left V 4 bases short and J 0 bases short, with 7 bases between.

The chain uses TRBV19 and TRBJ2-1; possible D gene TRBD1, 5 bases. Germline V lookup: CDR1 LNHDA, CDR2 SQIVND (reference sequence). Trimming removed 3 bases from V and 2 bases from J, with 11 bases in between. This CDR3 comprises 15 residues. The CDR3 loop reads CASSMSQGTYNEQFF. CDR3 coding DNA: TGTGCCAGTAGTATGTCCCAGGGCACCTACAATGAGCAGTTCTTC.

This clonotype showed up many times. This chain links TRBV27 with TRBJ2-7; D ambiguous. The CDR3 is 13 amino acids. V lost 8 bases and J 0 bases, leaving 11 bases between the germline ends. Germline assignment: CDR1 MNHEY and CDR2 SMNVEV (reference sequence). CDR3 region: CASARTSSYEQYF. The DNA for the CDR3 is TGTGCCAGCGCTCGGACGAGCTCCTACGAGCAGTACTTC.

The V and J genes are TRBV12-3 or TRBV12-4 and TRBJ2-1; D assignment may be TRBD1 or TRBD2 (5 bases each). V was shortened by 1 base and J by 6 bases, with 10 bases between the two germline ends. This CDR3 comprises 14 residues. The CDR3 region has the DNA TGTGCCAGCAGTTTAGGGGGGATGATCAATGAGCAGTTCTTC. As protein: CASSLGGMINEQFF.

The chain carries TRBV6-1 and TRBJ2-1; D unresolved. The V end lost 8 bases, the J end lost 7 bases, and 9 bases lay between the germline ends. This CDR3 has 11 residues. From germline, CDR1 is MNHNS and CDR2 SASEGT. The CDR3 spells CASLKQNEQFF. CDR3 bases: TGTGCCAGCTTAAAGCAGAATGAGCAGTTCTTC.

In this sample, this clonotype turned up many times. V is TRBV6-6 and J is TRBJ2-1; the D call may be TRBD1 or TRBD2 (5 bases each). The CDR3 totals 13 residues. Germline CDR1 MNHNY, CDR2 SVGAGI (reference sequence). V was pared by 6 bases and J by 4 bases, with 10 bases between. CDR3: CASSRGIYNEQFF. The CDR3 coding sequence is TGTGCCAGCAGCCGGGGCATATACAATGAGCAGTTCTTC.

This clonotype was counted between two and nine times. The rearrangement links TRBV27 to TRBJ1-2; a possible D gene is TRBD1 (5 bases). Germline values: CDR1 MNHEY, CDR2 SMNVEV (reference sequence). V lost 0 bases, J lost 8 bases, and 13 bases lay in between. The CDR3 runs to 14 residues. The CDR3 coding sequence is TGTGCCAGCAGTTTATCGGGGGGAGTGAGGGGCTACACCTTC. Protein: CASSLSGGVRGYTF.

The V and J genes are TRBV24-1 and TRBJ2-3; maybe TRBD1 (5 bases). The germline gives CDR1 KGHDR, CDR2 SFDVKD. The CDR3 consists of 16 residues. V was cut by 4 bases and J by 4 bases, with 17 bases left in between. CDR3 loop: CATSDSRLARADTQYF. As DNA, the CDR3 is TGTGCCACCAGTGACAGCAGGTTGGCCAGGGCAGATACGCAGTATTTT.

This chain links TRBV11-2 with TRBJ2-5, with D possibly TRBD1 on 5 matching bases. This CDR3 has 14 residues. Germline V gene data show CDR1 as SGHAT and CDR2 as FQNNGV. V shed 2 bases and J shed 5 bases, with 12 bases lying between them. The CDR3 nucleotides are TGTGCCAGCAGCTTACAGGGTACCGGCGAGACCCAGTACTTC. Protein: CASSLQGTGETQYF.

This clonotype was counted ten times or more. J is TRBJ2-7 and V is TRBV29-1; D gene ambiguous. The CDR3 runs 16 residues. Germline V CDR1 and CDR2: SQVTM, ANQGSEA. Trimming pared 6 bases from V and 2 bases from J, leaving 23 bases between. Here the CDR3 reads CSVPKWPGKEAYEQYF. The CDR3 DNA follows: TGCAGCGTCCCGAAATGGCCTGGGAAGGAAGCCTACGAGCAGTACTTC.

Ten or more counts support this clonotype. The chain couples TRBV7-2 to TRBJ1-2, with 8 bases identical to TRBD1. V shed 0 bases, J shed 8 bases, and the junction held 11 bases outside the gene matches. Germline values: CDR1 SGHTA, CDR2 FQGNSA. The CDR3 totals 16 residues. The CDR3 region is CASSLARGQGAQGYTF. The CDR3 nucleotides read TGTGCCAGCAGCTTAGCGAGGGGGCAGGGGGCGCAAGGCTACACCTTC. Supplemented by reference TRBV7-2 and TRBJ1-2, the full variable domain reads GAGVSQSPSNKVTEKGKDVELRCDPISGHTALYWYRQSLGQGLEFLIYFQGNSAPDKSGLPSDRFSAERTGGSVSTLTIQRTQQEDSAVYLCASSLARGQGAQGYTFGSGTRLTVV.

This clonotype has only a few counts. The gene calls are TRBV9 and TRBJ1-4, with D possibly being TRBD1 (5 bases). The V end was cut by 0 bases, the J end by 8 bases, with 11 bases between. CDR1 SGDLS and CDR2 YYNGEE come from the germline V gene. The CDR3 length is 14 residues. In DNA, the CDR3 is TGTGCCAGCAGCGTAGGTGCGAGGGGCGAAAAACTGTTTTTT. It specifies CASSVGARGEKLFF.

This clonotype has a handful of counts. The chain uses TRBV27 and TRBJ2-2; D might be TRBD2 (5 bases). CDR1 and CDR2 (germline): MNHEY, SMNVEV (reference sequence). The CDR3 runs 13 residues. V lost 6 bases and J lost 4, with 9 bases in between. The CDR3 spells CASSWTVTGELFF. CDR3 bases: TGTGCCAGCAGCTGGACTGTCACCGGGGAGCTGTTTTTT.

This CDR3 reads CASSLGGKRIQSSYNEQFF. CDR3 sequence (DNA): TGTGCCAGCAGCTTAGGGGGAAAGCGAATACAAAGCTCCTACAATGAGCAGTTCTTC. The chain recombines TRBV11-1 with TRBJ2-1; D not certain. The ends were cut back, 1 base at V and 0 bases at J, with 19 bases in the middle. This CDR3 has 19 amino acids. CDR1 SGHAT and CDR2 FQDESV come from the germline V gene (reference sequence).

The chain recombines TRBV5-1 with TRBJ2-3; D gene uncertain. This CDR3 has 13 amino acids. Trimming pared 4 bases from V and 4 bases from J, leaving 10 bases between. CDR1 is SGHRS, CDR2 YFSETQ, per germline. The chain's CDR3 is CASSRAAADTQYF. For the CDR3, the DNA is TGCGCCAGCAGCCGGGCCGCGGCAGATACGCAGTATTTT.

This clonotype was observed a few times. This chain joins TRBV6-5 and TRBJ1-2; D remains unclear. The V and J ends lost 7 bases and 8 bases respectively, with 14 bases between them. CDR1 is MNHEY, CDR2 SVGAGI, per germline. There are 12 residues in the CDR3. The chain's CDR3 is CASKPPGVGYTF. Written as DNA, the CDR3 is TGTGCCAGCAAACCCCCTGGGGTCGGCTACACCTTC.

This clonotype has a count of ten or more. The chain couples TRBV7-9 to TRBJ1-1, with D perhaps TRBD1 (6 bases). The V gene lost 2 bases and the J gene lost 1 base, with 8 bases spanning the gap. The CDR3 has 14 amino acids. Germline V lookup: CDR1 SEHNR, CDR2 FQNEAQ (reference sequence). In DNA, the CDR3 is TGTGCCAGCAGCTTACAGACAGGGAACACTGAAGCTTTCTTT. It specifies CASSLQTGNTEAFF. The full variable domain, with the rest looked up from reference TRBV7-9 and TRBJ1-1, is DTGVSQNPRHKITKRGQNVTFRCDPISEHNRLYWYRQTLGQGPEFLTYFQNEAQLEKSRLLSDRFSAERPKGSFSTLEIQRTEQGDSAMYLCASSLQTGNTEAFFGQGTRLTVV.

This clonotype showed up many times. The rearrangement uses TRBV12-3 or TRBV12-4 and TRBJ2-1, with 7 nucleotides matching TRBD1. The J segment lost 10 bases and the V segment lost 0 bases, leaving 3 bases of the junction unmatched. The CDR3 runs 13 residues. The CDR3 DNA reads as TGTGCCAGCAGTTTAGCGCCCAGGGGGGAGCAGTTCTTC. As protein: CASSLAPRGEQFF.

This clonotype was recorded a few times. V is TRBV29-1 and J is TRBJ2-7, with a weak D call TRBD2 (6 bases). Germline CDR1 SQVTM, CDR2 ANQGSEA. V lost 4 bases and J 2 bases, leaving 12 bases between the germline ends. The CDR3 has 13 amino acids. CDR3 loop: CSVARDSTYEQYF. The CDR3 coding sequence is TGCAGCGTTGCCCGGGACTCTACCTACGAGCAGTACTTC.

This clonotype has more than one count but fewer than ten. This chain joins TRBV7-2 and TRBJ2-7; TRBD2 aligns across 15 bases. The CDR3 sequence is 16 residues long. The germline CDR1 and CDR2 sequences are SGHTA and FQGNSA. Losses at the gene ends were 5 bases for V and 4 bases for J; bases not matched to a gene: 6. CDR3 in amino acids: CASSPRTSGRAYEQYF. The DNA for the CDR3 is TGTGCCAGCAGCCCGAGGACTAGCGGGAGGGCTTACGAGCAGTACTTC. The full variable domain, rest sourced from reference TRBV7-2 and TRBJ2-7, is GAGVSQSPSNKVTEKGKDVELRCDPISGHTALYWYRQSLGQGLEFLIYFQGNSAPDKSGLPSDRFSAERTGGSVSTLTIQRTQQEDSAVYLCASSPRTSGRAYEQYFGPGTRLTVT.